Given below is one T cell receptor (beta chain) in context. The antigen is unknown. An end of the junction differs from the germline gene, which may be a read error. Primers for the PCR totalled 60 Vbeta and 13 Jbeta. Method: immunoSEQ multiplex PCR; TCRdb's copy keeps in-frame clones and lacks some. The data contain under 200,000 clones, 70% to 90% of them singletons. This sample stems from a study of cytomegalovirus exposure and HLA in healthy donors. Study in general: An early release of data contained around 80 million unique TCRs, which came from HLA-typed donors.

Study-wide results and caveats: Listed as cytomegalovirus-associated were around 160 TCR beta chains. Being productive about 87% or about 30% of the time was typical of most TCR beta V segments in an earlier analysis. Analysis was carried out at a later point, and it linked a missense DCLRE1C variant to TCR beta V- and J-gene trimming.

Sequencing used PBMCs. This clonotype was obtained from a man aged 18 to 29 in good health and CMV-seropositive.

Here the CDR3 DNA reads TGTGCCAGCTCGCCACAGGGGGCGTCTGGGGCCAACGTCCTGACTTTC. Translating it yields CASSPQGASGANVLTF. V and J are TRBV18 and TRBJ2-6; 9 bases line up with TRBD1. Germline V lookup: CDR1 KGHSH, CDR2 LQKENI. The CDR3 sequence is 16 residues long.